Below, 13 T cell receptor beta chains from the same sample are listed, as sequenced in a study of control samples from healthy donors and cancer patients. Produced via immunoSEQ multiplex PCR; TCRdb's table is partial and in-frame only. The sample yields some 150,000 clones, about 91% seen once. Sequenced: blood. All receptors derive from a man aged 25 to 40 in good health.

The gene calls are TRBV28 and TRBJ1-6, with D possibly TRBD1 on 5 matching bases. The CDR3 runs to 15 residues. V shed 2 bases and J shed 6 bases, with 11 bases lying between them. Germline-derived CDR1 and CDR2 are MDHEN and SYDVKM. The CDR3 sequence is CASSLNRQFNSPLHF. The CDR3 DNA reads TGTGCCAGCAGTTTAAATAGACAGTTTAATTCACCCCTCCACTTT.

The rearrangement uses TRBV19 and TRBJ2-5; the D gene is possibly TRBD2 (6 bases). The CDR3 runs to 14 residues. Germline V CDR1 and CDR2: LNHDA, SQIVND (reference sequence). Trimming removed 6 bases at V and 5 bases at J, with 16 bases between. The CDR3 reads CASSPWRAGETQYF. DNA for the CDR3: TGTGCCAGTAGCCCATGGAGGGCGGGGGAGACCCAGTACTTC.

This clone was seen once. The genes are TRBV19 and TRBJ1-1, with TRBD1 matching over 9 bases. With V trimmed by 6 bases and J by 3 bases, 2 bases remained unmatched. The CDR3 extends over 13 amino acids. Germline V CDR1 and CDR2: LNHDA, SQIVND (reference sequence). The CDR3 region has the DNA TGTGCCAGTAGAAGACAGGGGGACACTGAAGCTTTCTTT. The encoded protein is CASRRQGDTEAFF.

This chain connects TRBV2 to TRBJ2-2; D gene uncertain. The CDR3 extends over 15 amino acids. Germline V gives CDR1 SNHLY, CDR2 FYNNEI. The V end was cut by 2 bases, the J end by 5 bases, with 12 bases between. CDR3 sequence reads: CASSELAWGTGELFF. The CDR3 region has the DNA TGTGCCAGCAGTGAACTTGCTTGGGGTACCGGGGAGCTGTTTTTT.

The gene calls are TRBV29-1 and TRBJ2-5; 8 nucleotides agree with TRBD1. This CDR3 spans 18 amino acids. CDR1 is SQVTM, CDR2 ANQGSEA, per germline. The ends lost 7 bases at V and 2 bases at J; junction bases unmatched: 21. CDR3 in amino acids: CSGTSRTGTGPSQETQYF. The CDR3 DNA sequence: TGCAGCGGGACTTCGAGGACAGGGACGGGACCCTCTCAAGAGACCCAGTACTTC.

The chain employs TRBV3-1 (or the pseudogene TRBV3-2) and TRBJ1-4; D not resolved. Trimming left V 4 bases short and J 0 bases short, with 12 bases between. CDR3 length: 16 amino acids. Germline CDR1 and CDR2: LGHDT and YNNKEL (reference sequence). The CDR3 nucleotides are TGTGCCAGCAGCCCACGCAGTGGGGCAACTAATGAAAAACTGTTTTTT. Its translation is CASSPRSGATNEKLFF.

The chain recombines TRBV6-1 with TRBJ2-3; D tentatively fits TRBD1 or TRBD2 (5 bases each). V lost 3 bases to trimming and J lost 3 bases, with 16 bases between them. Germline lookup yields CDR1 MNHNS and CDR2 SASEGT. This CDR3 spans 16 amino acids. CDR3 loop: CASSEGPGWTTDTQYF. As DNA, the CDR3 is TGTGCCAGCAGTGAGGGGCCGGGCTGGACTACAGATACGCAGTATTTT.

CDR3 residues: CAIHQGGAEAFF. The DNA for the CDR3 is TGTGCCATACACCAGGGCGGGGCTGAAGCTTTCTTT. The V call is TRBV19, the J call TRBJ1-1; possible D gene TRBD1, 5 bases. The CDR3 is made up of 12 amino acids. The ends were cut back, 10 bases at V and 6 bases at J, with 15 bases in the middle. Looked up from germline, CDR1 is LNHDA and CDR2 is SQIVND (reference sequence).

CDR3 coding DNA: TGTGCCAGCAGTCCGACTTCGCAGGGGGACATCCACTTTAGCTACACCTTC. It is translated as CASSPTSQGDIHFSYTF. The rearrangement joins TRBV27 to TRBJ1-2, with 7 bases fitting TRBD1. The CDR3 loop spans 17 amino acids. With V trimmed by 5 bases and J by 9 bases, 21 bases remained unmatched. CDR1 and CDR2 (germline): MNHEY, SMNVEV (reference sequence).

The chain links TRBV27 to TRBJ2-3; D is possibly TRBD2 (7 bases). Germline loops: CDR1 MNHEY, CDR2 SMNVEV (reference sequence). The V gene lost 2 bases and the J gene lost 2 bases, with 23 bases spanning the gap. The CDR3 consists of 19 residues. In nucleotides, the CDR3 is TGTGCCAGCAGTTTAGGGGGGGGTCCCACACAGGGCTCCACAGATACGCAGTATTTT. Translation gives CASSLGGGPTQGSTDTQYF.

The chain couples TRBV9 to TRBJ2-7, with a tentative D call TRBD2 (5 bases). V was cut by 4 bases and J by 6 bases, with 17 bases left in between. The length of the CDR3 is 14 residues. Germline CDR1 reads SGDLS; CDR2 reads YYNGEE. The CDR3 sequence: CASSSGTRGSEQYF. CDR3 DNA: TGTGCCAGCAGCTCAGGTACTCGGGGTTCCGAGCAGTACTTC.

The rearrangement uses TRBV18 and TRBJ1-3; D possibly corresponds to TRBD1 (5 bases). Germline V CDR1 and CDR2: KGHSH, LQKENI. The CDR3 extends over 14 amino acids. The germline V and J ends were trimmed by 5 bases and 2 bases, with 10 bases remaining between them. As DNA, the CDR3 is TGTGCCAGCTCAAGGGGCCTTGCTGGAAACACCATATATTTT. Translated: CASSRGLAGNTIYF.

This chain links TRBV7-9 with TRBJ1-2, with 9 bases matching TRBD1. The ends lost 5 bases at V and 8 bases at J; junction bases unmatched: 12. The germline V gene has CDR1 SEHNR and CDR2 FQNEAQ (reference sequence). This CDR3 spans 15 amino acids. The CDR3 coding sequence is TGTGCCAGCAGCCCACCGGGACAGGGTATGAGCGGCTACACCTTC. Translation gives CASSPPGQGMSGYTF.